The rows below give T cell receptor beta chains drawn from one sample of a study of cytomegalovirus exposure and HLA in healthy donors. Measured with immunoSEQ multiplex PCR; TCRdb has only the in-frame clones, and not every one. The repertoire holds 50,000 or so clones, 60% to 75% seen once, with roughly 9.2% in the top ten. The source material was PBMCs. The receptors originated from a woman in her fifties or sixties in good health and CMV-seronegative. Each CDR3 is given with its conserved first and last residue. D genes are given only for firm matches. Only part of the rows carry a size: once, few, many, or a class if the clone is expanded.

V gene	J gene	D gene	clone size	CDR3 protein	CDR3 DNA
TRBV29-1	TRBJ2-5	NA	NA	CSVVEVGGSETQYF	TGCAGCGTTGTTGAGGTCGGGGGTTCGGAGACCCAGTACTTC
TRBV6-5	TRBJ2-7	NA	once	CASSYGGLAVGEQYF	TGTGCCAGCAGTTACGGGGGCCTAGCGGTGGGAGAGCAGTACTTC
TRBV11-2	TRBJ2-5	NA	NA	CASTPRGGTNQETQYF	TGTGCCAGCACCCCTAGGGGCGGAACAAACCAAGAGACCCAGTACTTC
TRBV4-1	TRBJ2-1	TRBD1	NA	CASSQDGTVRYNEQFF	TGCGCCAGCAGCCAAGATGGGACAGTCCGTTACAATGAGCAGTTCTTC
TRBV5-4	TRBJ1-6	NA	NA	CASSLGGSYNSPLHF	TGTGCCAGCAGCTTGGGAGGTTCCTATAATTCACCCCTCCACTTT
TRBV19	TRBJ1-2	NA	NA	CASSFQGAGYTF	TGTGCCAGTAGTTTCCAGGGTGCTGGCTACACCTTC
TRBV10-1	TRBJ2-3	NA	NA	CASSKRPGPGGTDTQYF	TGCGCCAGCAGTAAGCGACCTGGGCCGGGGGGCACAGATACGCAGTATTTT
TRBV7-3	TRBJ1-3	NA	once	CASSLTGQGSGNTIYF	TGTGCCAGCAGCTTAACAGGCCAGGGCTCTGGAAACACCATATATTTT
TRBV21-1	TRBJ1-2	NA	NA	CASSKGKGEVGYTF	TGTGCCAGCAGCAAAGGTAAAGGGGAGGTTGGCTACACCTTC
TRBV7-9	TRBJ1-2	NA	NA	CASSSQGTYGYTF	TGTGCCAGCAGCTCCCAGGGGACCTATGGCTACACCTTC
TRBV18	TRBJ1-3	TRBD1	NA	CASSPPDRVSGNTIYF	TGTGCCAGCTCACCGCCCGACAGGGTCAGCGGAAACACCATATATTTT
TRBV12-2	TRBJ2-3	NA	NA	CASRLAKRDTQYF	TGTGCAAGTCGCTTAGCCAAGAGGGATACGCAGTATTTT
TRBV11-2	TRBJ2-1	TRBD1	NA	CASSPRQGADNEQFF	TGTGCCAGCAGCCCACGACAGGGGGCGGACAATGAGCAGTTCTTC
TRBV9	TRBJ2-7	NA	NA	CASSPQGTAYEQYF	TGTGCCAGCAGCCCTCAGGGCACTGCCTACGAGCAGTACTTC
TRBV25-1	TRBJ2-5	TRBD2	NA	CASSGTSRFQETQYF	TGTGCCAGCAGCGGGACTAGCAGGTTCCAAGAGACCCAGTACTTC
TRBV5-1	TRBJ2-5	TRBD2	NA	CASSLAGVETQYF	TGCGCCAGCAGCTTAGCGGGAGTAGAGACCCAGTACTTC
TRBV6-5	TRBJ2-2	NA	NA	CASSLEATGELFF	TGTGCCAGCAGTCTAGAAGCCACCGGGGAGCTGTTTTTT
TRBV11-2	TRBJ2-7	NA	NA	CASSLSRYEQYF	TGTGCCAGCAGCTTATCCCGCTACGAGCAGTACTTC
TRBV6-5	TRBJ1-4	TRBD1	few	CASSLGQQSEKLFF	TGTGCCAGCAGCTTGGGACAGCAAAGTGAAAAACTGTTTTTT
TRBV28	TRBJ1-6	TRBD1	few	CASSSGRGNSPLHF	TGTGCCAGCAGTTCTGGCAGGGGGAATTCACCCCTCCACTTT
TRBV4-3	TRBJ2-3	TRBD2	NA	CASSQGLTTSGGTDTQYF	TGCGCCAGCAGCCAAGGACTTACGACTAGCGGGGGCACAGATACGCAGTATTTT
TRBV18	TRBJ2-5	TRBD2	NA	CASSPLGGSQETQYF	TGTGCCAGCTCACCACTGGGGGGGTCCCAAGAGACCCAGTACTTC
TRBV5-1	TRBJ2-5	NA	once	CASSLSGVRETQYF	TGCGCCAGCAGCTTATCAGGGGTGCGAGAGACCCAGTACTTC
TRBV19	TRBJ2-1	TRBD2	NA	CASSSIAGGEQFF	TGTGCCAGTAGTTCAATAGCGGGAGGTGAGCAGTTCTTC
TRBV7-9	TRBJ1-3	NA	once	CASSFQAGSGNTIYF	TGTGCCAGCAGCTTTCAGGCGGGGTCTGGAAACACCATATATTTT
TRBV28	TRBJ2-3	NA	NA	CASSFTIPLQGTQYF	TGTGCCAGCAGTTTCACCATCCCCCTCCAGGGCACGCAGTATTTT
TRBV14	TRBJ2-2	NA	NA	CASSQAGQRLGLFF	TGTGCCAGCAGCCAAGCAGGACAGAGGTTGGGGCTGTTTTTT
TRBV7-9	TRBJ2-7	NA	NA	CASSVIGGSYEQYF	TGTGCCAGCAGCGTGATCGGGGGTTCCTACGAGCAGTACTTC
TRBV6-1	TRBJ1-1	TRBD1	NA	CASLTGDDVNTEAFF	TGTGCCAGCTTGACAGGGGATGATGTGAACACTGAAGCTTTCTTT
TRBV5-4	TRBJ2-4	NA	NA	CASSLAIRGKNIQYF	TGTGCCAGCAGCTTGGCCATTAGAGGGAAAAACATTCAGTACTTC
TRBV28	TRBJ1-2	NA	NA	CASSFFRDRIYGYTF	TGTGCCAGCAGTTTCTTTCGAGACAGGATTTATGGCTACACCTTC
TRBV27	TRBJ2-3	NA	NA	CASSLQGGDTQYF	TGTGCCAGCAGTTTACAGGGAGGAGATACGCAGTATTTT
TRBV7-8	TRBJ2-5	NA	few	CASSPTGGETQYF	TGTGCCAGCAGCCCTACCGGGGGAGAGACCCAGTACTTC
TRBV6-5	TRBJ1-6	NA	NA	CASTFLAGPNSPLHF	TGTGCCAGCACCTTCCTGGCAGGTCCTAATTCACCCCTCCACTTT
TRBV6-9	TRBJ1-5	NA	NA	CASSLERQPQHF	TGTGCCAGCAGCTTAGAGCGTCAGCCCCAGCATTTT
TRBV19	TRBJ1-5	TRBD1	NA	CATERTGAYSNQPQHF	TGTGCCACCGAGAGGACAGGGGCGTATAGCAATCAGCCCCAGCATTTT
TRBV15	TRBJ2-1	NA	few	CATSGHNEQFF	TGTGCCACCAGCGGCCACAATGAGCAGTTCTTC
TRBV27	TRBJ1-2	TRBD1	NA	CAGSRTGIYGYTF	TGTGCCGGCAGCCGGACAGGGATCTATGGCTACACCTTC
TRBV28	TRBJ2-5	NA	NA	CASSQETQYF	TGTGCCAGCTCACAAGAGACCCAGTACTTC
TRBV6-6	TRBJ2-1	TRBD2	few	CASSGGLAGPNEQFF	TGTGCCAGCAGCGGGGGACTAGCGGGGCCTAATGAGCAGTTCTTC
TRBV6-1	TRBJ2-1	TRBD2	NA	CASSERTSESNEQFF	TGTGCCAGCAGTGAGAGGACTAGCGAATCCAATGAGCAGTTCTTC
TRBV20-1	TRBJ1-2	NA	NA	CSASVVDGYTF	TGCAGTGCTAGTGTTGTCGATGGCTACACCTTC